These 5 T cell receptor beta chains were sequenced from one sample in a study of control samples from healthy donors and cancer patients. Assay used: immunoSEQ multiplex PCR; TCRdb lists only in-frame clones, some missing. The sample yields under 450,000 clones, 75% to 95% seen once. Sequencing used PBMCs. Receptors were obtained from a man aged 35 to 55 with head and neck cancer.

The genes are TRBV13 and TRBJ2-3, with D unclear. CDR3 size: 14 residues. V was trimmed by 2 bases and J by 8 bases, leaving 14 bases between them. Germline CDR1 reads PRHDT; CDR2 reads FYEKMQ (reference sequence). CDR3 sequence: CASSLSPNLTTQYF. CDR3 coding DNA: TGTGCCAGCAGCTTATCCCCCAATTTAACTACGCAGTATTTT.

This rearrangement joins TRBV7-2 to TRBJ2-5; TRBD2 matches 12 bases. The CDR3 extends over 18 amino acids. V shed 1 base, J shed 1 base, and the junction held 7 bases outside the gene matches. CDR1 is SGHTA and CDR2 is FQGNSA in the germline V gene. This CDR3 is CASSLGLAGAPGQETQYF. DNA for the CDR3: TGTGCCAGCAGCTTAGGACTAGCGGGGGCCCCGGGCCAAGAGACCCAGTACTTC.

The genes are TRBV11-3 and TRBJ2-3; a weak D match, TRBD2 (5 bases). Germline CDR1 is SGHNT and CDR2 is YENEEA. V lost 1 base, J lost 9 bases, and 11 bases lay in between. The CDR3 consists of 13 residues. CDR3 sequence reads: CASSLVGSGTQYF. CDR3 DNA: TGTGCCAGCAGCTTAGTAGGTTCGGGAACGCAGTATTTT.

This clone was recorded once. The rearrangement uses TRBV3-1 (or the pseudogene TRBV3-2) and TRBJ1-2; D perhaps matches TRBD1 (6 bases). Between the trimmed V and J ends, which lost 2 bases and 0 bases, there was a span of 10 bases. The CDR3 contains 15 residues. In germline, CDR1 is LGHDT, CDR2 YNNKEL (reference sequence). The DNA for the CDR3 is TGTGCCAGCAGCCAACACAGGGAACCTAACTATGGCTACACCTTC. It yields the protein CASSQHREPNYGYTF.

The chain uses TRBV30 and TRBJ2-6; D might be TRBD1 (6 bases). Germline V gene data show CDR1 as GTSNPN and CDR2 as SVGIG (reference sequence). The CDR3 is made up of 16 amino acids. V was pared by 3 bases and J by 0 bases, with 12 bases between. The CDR3 coding sequence is TGTGCCTGGAGGTTTGGACAGAACTCTGGGGCCAACGTCCTGACTTTC. This encodes CAWRFGQNSGANVLTF.